This entry concerns a single TCR beta chain. One entry per CDR3 protein, called by TCRdb with MiXCR from the RT-PCR reads. Here the sample spans approximately 410,000 distinct CDR3 sequences, approximately 16% being singletons. The length of the CDR3 is 11 residues. V lost 10 bases to trimming and J lost 11 bases, with 17 bases between them. Germline CDR1 is MDHEN and CDR2 is SYDVKM. These data come from a study of patients and donors after allogeneic stem cell transplantation. This TCR came from a human donor who was either an allogeneic HSCT recipient or a stem cell or donor lymphocyte infusion donor (not recorded which). It is not recorded whose cells these are; they may come from a transplant donor. The rearrangement joins TRBV28 to TRBJ1-1; D is unclear. Sequencing used blood, either unsorted or a sorted T cell fraction (not recorded which). The CDR3 sequence is CATVTRTGAFF. The CDR3 nucleotides read TGTGCCACCGTCACAAGAACTGGGGCTTTCTTT.